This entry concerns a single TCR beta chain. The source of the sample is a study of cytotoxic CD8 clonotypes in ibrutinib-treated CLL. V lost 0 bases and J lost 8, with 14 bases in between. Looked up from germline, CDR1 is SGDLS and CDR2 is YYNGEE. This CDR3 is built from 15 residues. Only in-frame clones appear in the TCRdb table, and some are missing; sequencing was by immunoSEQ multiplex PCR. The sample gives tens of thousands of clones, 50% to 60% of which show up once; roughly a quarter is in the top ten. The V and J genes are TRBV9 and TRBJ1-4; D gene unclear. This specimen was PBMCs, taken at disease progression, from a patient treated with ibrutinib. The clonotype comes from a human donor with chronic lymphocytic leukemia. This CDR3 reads CASSVGGGGYEKLFF. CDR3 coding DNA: TGTGCCAGCAGCGTAGGGGGAGGAGGCTACGAAAAACTGTTTTTT.